This T cell receptor (beta chain) was sequenced during a study of sequential checkpoint blockade in melanoma. Study background: TCRbeta immunosequencing was performed on DNA from around 96 pretreatment melanoma tumor samples. Under 25 patients had matched tumor biopsies before treatment and at week 13 after nivolumab or ipilimumab alone. Overall study results and limits: For nivolumab-first patients, baseline tumor clonality was associated with response.

Germline values: CDR1 SQVTM, CDR2 ANQGSEA. CDR3 length: 14 amino acids. J lost 3 bases, V lost 4 bases, and 7 bases had no gene match. A remark on this clone: Its antigen is undetermined.

The treatment here: randomized to nivolumab then ipilimumab (arm A) or the reverse (arm B). The assay was immunoSEQ multiplex PCR, and TCRdb's table has in-frame clones only and misses some. The sample lists 3,000 to 4,500 clones; around 35% were seen once. This specimen was tumor tissue (inferred from file names), taken from a patient given nivolumab and ipilimumab in sequence. This receptor was obtained from a human donor with melanoma. This chain joins TRBV29-1 and TRBJ2-3; 7 nucleotides line up with TRBD2. This CDR3 reads CSVVEISGTDTQYF. CDR3 coding DNA: TGCAGCGTTGTGGAGATTAGCGGGACAGATACGCAGTATTTT.